This is a list of T cell receptor beta chains from one sample in a study of blood T cell repertoires in COVID-19. The table came from immunoSEQ multiplex PCR; TCRdb's copy has only in-frame clones and leaves some out. This table has 90,000 to 120,000 clones, about 89% appearing once. The sample was peripheral blood. The receptor set was obtained from a woman in her twenties or thirties with acute or convalescent COVID-19. CDR3s include the opening cysteine and the closing phenylalanine or tryptophan. D genes are given only for firm matches. Clone sizes are given selectively: once, few, many, or a class where the clone is expanded.

J gene,V gene,D gene,clone size,CDR3 protein,CDR3 DNA
TRBJ2-7,TRBV10-2,-,-,CASSFTYEQYF,TGCGCCAGCAGCTTTACTTACGAGCAGTACTTC
TRBJ2-1,TRBV6-1,-,once,CASSDTITGFGEQFF,TGTGCCAGCAGTGACACGATCACAGGGTTTGGTGAGCAGTTCTTC
TRBJ2-3,TRBV19,-,-,CASTPGVGTDTQYF,TGTGCCAGTACCCCCGGAGTAGGCACAGATACGCAGTATTTT
TRBJ1-3,TRBV5-1,-,-,CASSRTTQTGNTIYF,TGCGCCAGCAGCCGAACGACACAAACTGGAAACACCATATATTTT
TRBJ1-1,TRBV19,TRBD1,-,CASSVRQGRTEAFF,TGTGCCAGTAGTGTCCGACAGGGGCGAACTGAAGCTTTCTTT
TRBJ2-1,TRBV24-1,TRBD2,-,CATSEIGRENHNEQFF,TGTGCCACCAGCGAGATAGGGCGGGAGAACCACAATGAGCAGTTCTTC
TRBJ2-1,TRBV4-3,TRBD2,-,CASSQGGRVYNEQFF,TGCGCCAGCAGCCAGGGCGGGAGGGTTTACAATGAGCAGTTCTTC
TRBJ2-1,TRBV7-9,TRBD2,-,CASSQLAGAGNEQFF,TGTGCCAGCAGCCAACTAGCGGGTGCAGGAAATGAGCAGTTCTTC
TRBJ1-4,TRBV14,-,-,CASSQTWFRDEKLFF,TGTGCCAGCAGCCAAACCTGGTTTCGAGATGAAAAACTGTTTTTT
TRBJ1-1,TRBV10-1,-,-,CASSSTRAGITEAFF,TGCGCCAGCAGTTCAACCCGGGCAGGGATCACTGAAGCTTTCTTT
TRBJ2-3,TRBV11-2,-,-,CASSLSLPGTDTQYF,TGTGCCAGCAGCTTAAGTCTCCCGGGGACAGATACGCAGTATTTT
TRBJ2-5,TRBV9,TRBD1,-,CASSVWTGLKETQYF,TGTGCCAGCAGCGTCTGGACAGGGTTAAAGGAGACCCAGTACTTC
TRBJ2-1,TRBV13,-,-,CASSPGVTATRVFF,TGTGCCAGCAGCCCAGGGGTAACTGCAACACGGGTGTTCTTC
TRBJ2-7,TRBV5-6,TRBD1,-,CASSAETGGMSYEQYF,TGTGCCAGCAGCGCCGAAACAGGGGGTATGTCCTACGAGCAGTACTTC
TRBJ1-2,TRBV7-3,-,-,CASSYSQGVGYTF,TGTGCCAGCAGCTATTCACAGGGAGTGGGATACACCTTC
TRBJ2-7,TRBV7-2,-,-,CASSLISGNRGQVQYF,TGTGCCAGCAGCTTAATTAGCGGGAACAGGGGGCAAGTGCAGTACTTC
TRBJ1-5,TRBV15,TRBD1,-,CATRPGFRGWDQPQHF,TGTGCCACCAGACCAGGATTCAGGGGGTGGGATCAGCCCCAGCATTTT
TRBJ1-5,TRBV27,TRBD1,once,CASSLSTGGQPQHF,TGTGCCAGCAGTTTATCCACAGGGGGTCAGCCCCAGCATTTT
TRBJ2-1,TRBV4-3,-,-,CASSLRGGGNEQFF,TGCGCCAGCAGCCTCAGGGGTGGAGGCAATGAGCAGTTCTTC
TRBJ2-1,TRBV4-1,-,few,CASSREGLVREQFF,TGCGCCAGCAGCCGAGAGGGCTTAGTCAGGGAGCAGTTCTTC
TRBJ1-2,TRBV12-3/TRBV12-4,-,-,CASTLQGGEGYTF,TGTGCCAGCACTTTACAGGGAGGCGAGGGCTACACCTTC
TRBJ2-7,TRBV29-1,TRBD2,-,CSVEDVVLAGVYEQYF,TGCAGCGTTGAAGACGTAGTACTAGCGGGAGTCTACGAGCAGTACTTC
TRBJ1-2,TRBV11-2,-,-,CASSLPGGGDYGYTF,TGTGCCAGCAGCTTACCTGGAGGGGGGGACTATGGCTACACCTTC
TRBJ1-6,TRBV7-2,-,-,CASSLVTGSQSPLHF,TGTGCCAGCAGCTTAGTAACAGGGAGTCAGTCACCCCTCCACTTT
TRBJ2-5,TRBV7-6,TRBD2,-,CASSLRGEGETQYF,TGTGCCAGCAGCTTACGAGGGGAGGGGGAGACCCAGTACTTC
TRBJ1-2,TRBV10-3,-,-,CAISEVQEGNYGYTF,TGTGCCATCAGTGAAGTACAGGAGGGGAACTATGGCTACACCTTC
TRBJ2-1,TRBV7-9,-,-,CASSGGSAYNEQFF,TGTGCCAGCAGCGGGGGGTCCGCCTACAATGAGCAGTTCTTC